The source of this TCR beta chain is a study of a mutant IDH1 vaccine in newly diagnosed glioma. Overall study: Treatment recipients were about 60% male and around 40% female, and their mean age was roughly 40 years.

To note about this clone: Antigen unknown.

Study results and caveats: Variations in leading peripheral T cell clonotypes appeared to have no connection with pseudoprogression.

The time point here: week 5, during vaccination. Vaccine doses each comprised 300 ug of mutant IDH1 20-mer peptide, with topical imiquimod. V gave up 3 bases and J gave up 1 base; unmatched junction bases: 7. The CDR3 extends over 17 amino acids. Looked up from germline, CDR1 is MGHRA and CDR2 is YSYEKL. The assay was immunoSEQ multiplex PCR, and TCRdb's table has in-frame clones only and misses some. The sample lists roughly 40,000 clones, about 89% occurring once. The sequence derives from a man between 45 and 60 years old with glioma. The specimen comprised PBMCs, sampled from a glioma patient whose treatment included an IDH1 peptide vaccine. The chain is built from TRBV4-1 and TRBJ2-4; 9 nucleotides align to TRBD1. In DNA, the CDR3 is TGCGCCAGCAGCCACCCGGGGACAGGGCGGGCCAAAAACATTCAGTACTTC. Its protein product is CASSHPGTGRAKNIQYF.